This T cell receptor beta chain was retrieved from a study of cytomegalovirus exposure and HLA in healthy donors (dated by TCRdb to about 2017). With regard to the full study: According to an earlier analysis of 587 of the donors, about 179 million T cells yielded 117 million unique TCR beta sequences and roughly 280 Gb of sequence data. The genetic ancestry cluster associated with self-reported Caucasian donors included over 80% of the roughly 380 genotyped donors. In a later analysis, previously published TCR beta repertoires from several hundred donors were re-analyzed and high-resolution HLA genotyping was added so that TCR occurrence patterns could be studied. To decide whether each TCR beta V gene segment behaved as functional or pseudogenic, an earlier analysis of over 500 of the donors relied on high-throughput TCR beta sequencing. Genome-wide SNP genotypes for about three fifths of the roughly 670 donors were used in a later genetic analysis, which treated that subset as a discovery cohort. Class I and class II HLA loci were covered by the typing at four-digit resolution. About 280 gigabases of sequencing data and around 85 million unique TCR sequences made up an early release that covered some 640 HLA-typed donors. All discovery cohort repertoires had been generated on a single sequencing platform. Among 300 to 500 genotyped donors of the cohort, an average of roughly 230,000 unique TCR beta nucleotide sequences was sequenced per donor, of which about 19% were non-productive. The aim of the study was to test whether cataloging public T cell receptors could identify signatures of past pathogen exposure. A handful of DR-DQ haplotypes were handled as single units for association and clustering because linkage in the cohort was strong. To predict cytomegalovirus infection status, the study brought together high-throughput TCR immunosequencing, statistical association of individual TCRs with disease status, and machine learning. The number of typed donors differed by locus: about 629-630 for A, B, C, DRB1 and DQB1; some 500 for DQA1; 606 for DPA1; and 400 to 480 for DPB1. The T cell repertoires of about 700 subjects were profiled by immunosequencing and related to cytomegalovirus serostatus. Donor age, sex, ethnicity and CMV serostatus were compiled together with the repertoire data. Besides the first cohort of hundreds of subjects, a separate validation cohort made up of over 95 different subjects was used. Rather than using new phenotypic data, the later analysis identified candidate immune exposures from TCR beta sequences and from how often those sequences occurred across donors. Results the study describes overall, beyond this receptor: Some IMGT-functional V segments, including TRBV6-2 and TRBV6-3, could not be told apart with the 87-base-pair reads, so those segments were excluded. Because counts were too low, 15 to 20 rarely observed V segments, including chromosome 9 orphons, were left out of the earlier analysis of 587 of the donors. In this cohort, only TCR beta chains were sequenced, and detectable features were limited by the absence of alpha or paired-chain data. The presence/absence analyses assumed that sequencing depth was roughly uniform across donors, and that assumption may not be true. In a later genetic analysis, fewer N-insertions in productive TCRs were reported among donors in an Asian-associated ancestry cluster than the roughly 640-donor mean. In a later analysis, several top co-occurrence clusters were reported to appear linked to parvovirus B19, influenza, CMV and Epstein-Barr virus. Most CMV-associated TCR beta chains appeared to be HLA-restricted in a later analysis, and the HLA associations seemed to be driven largely by CMV exposure. When HLA alleles, especially DR and DQ, strongly co-occurred, TCR associations were difficult to assign to individual alleles. A further reported finding was that TCR beta sequences accurately predicted the HLA-A and HLA-B alleles for most subjects in the first cohort. Compared with equally common non-associated chains, HLA-associated TCR beta chains in a later analysis were more clonally expanded and had lower generation probabilities. It was suggested by the authors that the approach could potentially be generalized to other disease states and immunological phenotypes. In vitro tests confirmed that three of the cytomegalovirus-associated TCR beta chains recognize cytomegalovirus antigens. The classifier was reported to diagnose cytomegalovirus status with high specificity and sensitivity in both the original cohort and the validation cohort. An earlier analysis of approximately 540 of the donors showed that most TCR beta V segments appeared in productive rearrangements either about 87% or about 30% of the time, which broadly matched IMGT annotations. A later analysis found that TCR association rates varied across HLA loci, with DRB1 alleles showing the most associated TCRs and HLA-C alleles the fewest. A later genetic analysis associated a missense DCLRE1C variant with V-gene and J-gene trimming of TCR beta chains, and an independent cohort replicated the association. Immune exposure information for the cohort was limited to CMV serostatus. A total of 164 TCR beta chains were listed by the study as associated with cytomegalovirus. Because HLA typing was unavailable for some donors at each locus, only the typed subset was used in association tests. Most TCR sequences were observed very rarely across donors, whereas some public TCRs were present in many individuals. A group of highly shared sequence variants was considered likely to be a technical artifact of the sequencing pipeline. Correlated functional status among segregating V segments might reflect linkage disequilibrium, but an unknown experimental factor could not be ruled out. At a false discovery rate of 0.05, a later analysis linked 16,951 TCR beta sequences to specific HLA alleles.

Its CDR3 holds 11 amino acids, cysteine through phenylalanine. The entry retains the CDR3 DNA only, 33 bases that are in frame from base 1. CDR1 and CDR2, looked up from the germline V gene, are MDHEN and SYDVKM. At the junction V is shortened by 6 bases and J by 9 bases, with 12 bases in between. The cohort was made up of several hundred healthy bone marrow donors. At the time of sampling, every cohort member was nominally healthy, though immune exposures that went unrecorded were likely present. The donor was CMV seronegative and was included in the group of several hundred seronegative cohort members. A peripheral blood sample was provided by each donor, and peripheral blood mononuclear cells were used for TCR beta sequencing. The Qiagen DNeasy Blood Extraction Kit was used to extract genomic DNA from the blood cell samples. Turning to this clone: No antigen is known for it. No base qualities exist here, and no much larger clone lies one base off it.

Library preparation was by the immunoSEQ multiplex PCR assay. A mixture of 60 forward primers for TCR Vbeta segments and 13 reverse primers for TCR Jbeta segments was used in the multiplex PCR. A multiplex PCR assay on genomic DNA amplified the CDR3 region of rearranged TCR beta genes. The Illumina HiSeq System was used to sequence the amplified TCR beta libraries as 87-base-pair reads. From the authors' description of their analysis: In a later analysis, tens of millions of unique TCR beta chains were counted across the 690 or so repertoires, and roughly 11 million of these chains were shared by at least two donors. Raw reads were error-corrected and collapsed into unique sequences with a nearest-neighbor algorithm that merged closely related sequences to remove PCR and sequencing errors. CDR3 sequences were aligned to IMGT reference sequences to assign V, D and J gene segments. For a sequence to be retained, at least a six-nucleotide match to both a V gene segment and a J gene segment was required. Rearrangements were classified as productive when the CDR3 lacked stop codons and remained in frame with V and J, and all other rearrangements were classified as non-productive. Following IMGT convention, CDR3 was defined as the stretch from the second conserved V-encoded cysteine to the conserved J-encoded phenylalanine. Sequences without an unambiguous match to a single V gene segment were excluded from the earlier analysis of 587 of the donors. In an earlier analysis of approximately 550 of the donors, V segments were called functional above 56.7% productive rearrangements and were called segregating when the between-donor standard deviation exceeded 5%. A statistical classification framework was developed to diagnose cytomegalovirus status using the catalog of TCR beta chain sequences. In a later analysis, V and J genes were assigned by comparing TCR nucleotide sequences against IMGT/GENE-DB human TR gene sequences. A later analysis assigned CDR3 sequences and most-parsimonious VDJ recombination scenarios with the TCRdist pipeline. In a later analysis, each TCR beta chain was defined by its CDR3 amino acid sequence together with its V-gene family, and reads without a unique V-gene family were excluded. As a way to deal with suspected cross-contamination and a sequencing artifact, a later analysis dropped hundreds of nucleotide sequences that were highly shared and had low generation probability. A later analysis calculated a clonal expansion index for each public chain from normalized within-repertoire ranks of inferred template counts. Generation probabilities in a later analysis came from a VDJ recombination model fitted to out-of-frame rearrangements, and those results were checked against IGoR. In a later analysis, hypergeometric tests were used to score TCR-TCR, TCR-HLA and TCR-CMV co-occurrence, with a repertoire-size bias correction applied to TCR pairs. In a later analysis, false discovery rates were estimated by permuting HLA or CMV assignments 20 times. A later analysis grouped co-occurring TCRs with DBSCAN, adding TCRdist sequence similarity when clustering within HLA-allele-positive subsets. For co-occurrence clustering, repertoires with fewer than 30,000 or more than 120,000 public chains were excluded, along with roughly 5 repertoires with anomalous nucleotide sharing. The table was pulled from immuneACCESS by TCRdb, which kept in-frame rearrangements only. Such tables lose some clones; where checked, under half of the loss comes from unresolved V genes, and the rest has no known cause. Clonal size and the V and J genes are those of that table, whereas D and trimming came from the DNA. This sample comprises more than 100,000 clones, 75% to 85% of them detected only once. The ten largest clonotypes hold 1% of the sample.

Recombination connected TRBV28 to TRBJ2-7; the D gene is not confidently resolved. The sample comprised PBMCs. This TCR came from a man aged 40-50 years in good health and CMV-seronegative. The bases are TGTGCCAGCAGGCGCGGTCTGGGGCAGTACTTC. This is translated as CASRRGLGQYF. Extended through the reference TRBV28 and TRBJ2-7 proteins, this CDR3 yields the full variable domain: DVKVTQSSRYLVKRTGEKVFLECVQDMDHENMFWYRQDPGLGLRLIYFSYDVKMKEKGDIPEGYSVSREKKERFSLILESASTNQTSMYLCASRRGLGQYFGPGTRLTVT.